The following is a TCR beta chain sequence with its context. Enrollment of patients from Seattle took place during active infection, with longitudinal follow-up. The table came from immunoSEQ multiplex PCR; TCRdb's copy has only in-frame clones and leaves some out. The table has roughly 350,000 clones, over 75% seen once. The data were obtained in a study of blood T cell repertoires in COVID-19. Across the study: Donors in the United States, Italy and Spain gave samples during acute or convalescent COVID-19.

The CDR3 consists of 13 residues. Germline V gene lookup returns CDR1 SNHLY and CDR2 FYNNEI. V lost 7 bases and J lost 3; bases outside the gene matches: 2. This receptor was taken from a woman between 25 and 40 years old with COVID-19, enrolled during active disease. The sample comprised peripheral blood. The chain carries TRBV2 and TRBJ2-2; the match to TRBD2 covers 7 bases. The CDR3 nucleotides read TGTGCCAGCACAGGGAGGGACACCGGGGAGCTGTTTTTT. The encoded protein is CASTGRDTGELFF.